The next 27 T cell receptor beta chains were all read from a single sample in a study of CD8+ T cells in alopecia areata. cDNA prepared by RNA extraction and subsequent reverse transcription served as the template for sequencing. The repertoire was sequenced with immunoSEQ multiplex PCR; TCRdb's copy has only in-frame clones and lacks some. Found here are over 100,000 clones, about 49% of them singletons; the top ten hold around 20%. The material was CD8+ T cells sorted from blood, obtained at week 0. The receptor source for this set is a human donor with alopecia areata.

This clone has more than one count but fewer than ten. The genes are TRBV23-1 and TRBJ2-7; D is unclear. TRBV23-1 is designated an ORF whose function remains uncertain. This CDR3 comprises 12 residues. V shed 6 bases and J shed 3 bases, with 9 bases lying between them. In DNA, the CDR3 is TGCGCCAGCAGCCCCGGGTGCTACGAGCAGTACTTC. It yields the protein CASSPGCYEQYF.

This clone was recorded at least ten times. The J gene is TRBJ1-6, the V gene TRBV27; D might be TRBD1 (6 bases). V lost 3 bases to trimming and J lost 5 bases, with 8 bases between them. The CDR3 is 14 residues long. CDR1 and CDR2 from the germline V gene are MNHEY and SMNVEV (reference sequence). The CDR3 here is CASSLYRDNSPLHF. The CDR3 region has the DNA TGTGCCAGCAGTTTGTACAGGGATAATTCACCCCTCCACTTT.

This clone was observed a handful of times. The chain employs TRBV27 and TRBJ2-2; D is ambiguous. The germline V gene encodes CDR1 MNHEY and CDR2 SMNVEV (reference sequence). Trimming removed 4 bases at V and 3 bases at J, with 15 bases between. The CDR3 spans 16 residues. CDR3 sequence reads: CASSSIYGVDTGELFF. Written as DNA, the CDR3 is TGTGCCAGCAGTTCGATTTATGGGGTTGACACCGGGGAGCTGTTTTTT.

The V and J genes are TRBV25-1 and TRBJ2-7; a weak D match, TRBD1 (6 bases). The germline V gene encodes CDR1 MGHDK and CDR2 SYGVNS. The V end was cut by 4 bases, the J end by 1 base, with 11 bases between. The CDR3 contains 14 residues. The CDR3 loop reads CASSVGDKSYEQYF. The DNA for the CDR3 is TGTGCCAGCAGTGTAGGGGACAAATCCTACGAGCAGTACTTC.

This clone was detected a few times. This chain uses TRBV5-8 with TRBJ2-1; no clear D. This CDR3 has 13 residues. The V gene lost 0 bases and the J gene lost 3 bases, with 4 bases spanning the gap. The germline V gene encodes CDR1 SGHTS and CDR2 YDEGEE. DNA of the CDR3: TGTGCCAGCAGCTTGGGGGTCTACAATGAGCAGTTCTTC. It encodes CASSLGVYNEQFF.

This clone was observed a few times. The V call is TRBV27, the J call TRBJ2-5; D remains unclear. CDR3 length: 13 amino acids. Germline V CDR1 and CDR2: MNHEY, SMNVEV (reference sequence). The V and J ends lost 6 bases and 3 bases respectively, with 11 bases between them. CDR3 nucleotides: TGTGCCAGCAGAACAACCCAGGAAGAGACCCAGTACTTC. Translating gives CASRTTQEETQYF.

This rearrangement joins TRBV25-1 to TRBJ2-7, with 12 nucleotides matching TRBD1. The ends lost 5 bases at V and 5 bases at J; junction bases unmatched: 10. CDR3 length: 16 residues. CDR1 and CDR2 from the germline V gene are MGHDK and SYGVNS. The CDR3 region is CASSPGTGGGGDEQYF. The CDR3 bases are TGTGCCAGCAGTCCAGGGACAGGGGGCGGAGGAGACGAGCAGTACTTC.

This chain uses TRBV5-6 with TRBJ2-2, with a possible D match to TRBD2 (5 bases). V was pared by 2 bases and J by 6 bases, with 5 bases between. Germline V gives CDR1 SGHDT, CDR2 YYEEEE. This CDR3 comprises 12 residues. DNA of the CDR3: TGTGCCAGCAGCTTCGGGGCCGGGGAGCTGTTTTTT. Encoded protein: CASSFGAGELFF.

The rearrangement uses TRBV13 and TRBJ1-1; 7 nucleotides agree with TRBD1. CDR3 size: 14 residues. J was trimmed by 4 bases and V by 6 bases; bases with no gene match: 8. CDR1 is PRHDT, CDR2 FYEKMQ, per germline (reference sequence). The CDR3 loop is CASSLTQGITEAFF. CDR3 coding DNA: TGTGCCAGCAGTCTGACACAGGGGATCACTGAAGCTTTCTTT.

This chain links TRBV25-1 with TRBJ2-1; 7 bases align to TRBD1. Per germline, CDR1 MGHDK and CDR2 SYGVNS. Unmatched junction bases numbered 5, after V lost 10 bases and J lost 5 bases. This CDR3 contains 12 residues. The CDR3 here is CANRDRNNEQFF. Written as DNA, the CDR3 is TGTGCCAACCGGGACAGAAACAATGAGCAGTTCTTC.

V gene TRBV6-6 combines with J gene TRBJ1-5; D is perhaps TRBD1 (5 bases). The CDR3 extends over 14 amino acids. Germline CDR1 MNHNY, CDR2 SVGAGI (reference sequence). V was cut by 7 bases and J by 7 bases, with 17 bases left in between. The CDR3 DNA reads TGTGCCAGCACCATGGGCCTTGGGGGACAGCCCCAGCATTTT. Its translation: CASTMGLGGQPQHF.

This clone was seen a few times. CDR3 coding DNA: TGTGCCTCCGACAGGGAGACTGAAGCTTTCTTT. Its translation: CASDRETEAFF. V gene TRBV30 combines with J gene TRBJ1-1; 7 nucleotides match TRBD1. The CDR3 extends over 11 amino acids. Germline values: CDR1 GTSNPN, CDR2 SVGIG (reference sequence). V lost 7 bases, J lost 5 bases, and 4 bases stayed unmatched.

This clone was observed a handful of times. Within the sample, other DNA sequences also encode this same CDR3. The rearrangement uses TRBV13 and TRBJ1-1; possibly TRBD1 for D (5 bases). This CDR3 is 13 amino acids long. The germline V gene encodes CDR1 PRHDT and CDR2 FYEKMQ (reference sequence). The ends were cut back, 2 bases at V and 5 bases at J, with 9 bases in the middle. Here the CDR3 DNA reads TGTGCCAGCAGCTTAACCGGGGGAACTGAAGCTTTCTTT. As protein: CASSLTGGTEAFF.

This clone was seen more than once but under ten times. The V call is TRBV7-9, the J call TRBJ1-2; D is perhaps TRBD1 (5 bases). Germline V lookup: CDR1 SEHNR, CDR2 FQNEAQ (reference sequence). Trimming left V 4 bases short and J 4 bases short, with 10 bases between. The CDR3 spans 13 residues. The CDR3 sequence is CASSSGGVYGYTF. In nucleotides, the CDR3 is TGTGCCAGCAGCTCGGGGGGAGTCTATGGCTACACCTTC.

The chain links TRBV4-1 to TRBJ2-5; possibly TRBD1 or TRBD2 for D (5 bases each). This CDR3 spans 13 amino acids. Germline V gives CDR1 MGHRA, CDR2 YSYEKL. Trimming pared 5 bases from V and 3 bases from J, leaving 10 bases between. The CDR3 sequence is CASSWDLEETQYF. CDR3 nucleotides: TGCGCCAGCAGCTGGGACCTTGAAGAGACCCAGTACTTC.

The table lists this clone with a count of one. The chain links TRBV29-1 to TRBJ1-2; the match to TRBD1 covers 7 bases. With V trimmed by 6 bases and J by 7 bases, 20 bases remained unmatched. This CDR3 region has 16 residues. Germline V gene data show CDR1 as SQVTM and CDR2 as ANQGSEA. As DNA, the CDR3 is TGCAGCGTCGCGGAGGAGGGCACAGGGGACTGGAGTGGCTACACCTTC. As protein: CSVAEEGTGDWSGYTF.

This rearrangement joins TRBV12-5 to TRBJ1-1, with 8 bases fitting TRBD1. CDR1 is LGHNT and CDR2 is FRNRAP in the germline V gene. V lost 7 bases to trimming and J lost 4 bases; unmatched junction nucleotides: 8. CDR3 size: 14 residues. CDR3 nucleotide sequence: TGTGCTAGTGCCTCGACAGGGGAGGGCACTGAAGCTTTCTTT. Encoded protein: CASASTGEGTEAFF.

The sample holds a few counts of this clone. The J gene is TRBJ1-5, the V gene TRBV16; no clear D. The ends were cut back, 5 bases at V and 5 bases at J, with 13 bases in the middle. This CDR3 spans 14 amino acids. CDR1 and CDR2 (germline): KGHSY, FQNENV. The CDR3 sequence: CASSFDGVDQPQHF. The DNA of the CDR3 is TGTGCCAGCAGCTTCGACGGGGTGGATCAGCCCCAGCATTTT.

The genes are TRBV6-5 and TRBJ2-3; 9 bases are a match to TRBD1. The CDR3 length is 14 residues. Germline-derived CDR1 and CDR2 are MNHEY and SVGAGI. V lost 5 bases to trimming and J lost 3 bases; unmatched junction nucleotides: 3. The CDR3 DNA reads TGTGCCAGCAGTGGGACAGGGAAAACAGATACGCAGTATTTT. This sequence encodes CASSGTGKTDTQYF.

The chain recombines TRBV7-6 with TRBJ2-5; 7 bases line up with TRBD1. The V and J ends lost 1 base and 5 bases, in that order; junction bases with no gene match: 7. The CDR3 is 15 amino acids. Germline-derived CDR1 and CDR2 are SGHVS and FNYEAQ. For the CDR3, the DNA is TGTGCCAGCAGCTTAGTGGCGACAGGGAAGGAGACCCAGTACTTC. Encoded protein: CASSLVATGKETQYF.

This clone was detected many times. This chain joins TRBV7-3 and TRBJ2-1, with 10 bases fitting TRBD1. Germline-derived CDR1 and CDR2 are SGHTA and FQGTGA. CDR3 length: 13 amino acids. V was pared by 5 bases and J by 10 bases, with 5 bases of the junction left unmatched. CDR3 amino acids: CASSAGTGVEQFF. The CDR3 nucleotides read TGTGCCAGCAGCGCAGGGACAGGGGTCGAGCAGTTCTTC. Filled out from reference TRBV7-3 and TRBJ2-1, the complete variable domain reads GAGVSQTPSNKVTEKGKYVELRCDPISGHTALYWYRQSLGQGPEFLIYFQGTGAADDSGLPNDRFFAVRPEGSVSTLKIQRTERGDSAVYLCASSAGTGVEQFFGPGTRLTVL.

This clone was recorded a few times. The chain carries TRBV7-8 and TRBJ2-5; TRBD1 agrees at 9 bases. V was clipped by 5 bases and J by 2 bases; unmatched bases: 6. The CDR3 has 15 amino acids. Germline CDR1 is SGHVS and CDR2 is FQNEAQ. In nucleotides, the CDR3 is TGTGCCAGCAGCATCCGGGACAGGGATCAAGAGACCCAGTACTTC. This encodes CASSIRDRDQETQYF.

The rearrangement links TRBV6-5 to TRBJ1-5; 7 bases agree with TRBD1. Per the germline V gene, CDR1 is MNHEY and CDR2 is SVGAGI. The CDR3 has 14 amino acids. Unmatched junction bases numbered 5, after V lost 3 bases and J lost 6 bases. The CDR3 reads CASSYEQGVQPQHF. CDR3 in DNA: TGTGCCAGCAGTTATGAGCAGGGGGTTCAGCCCCAGCATTTT.

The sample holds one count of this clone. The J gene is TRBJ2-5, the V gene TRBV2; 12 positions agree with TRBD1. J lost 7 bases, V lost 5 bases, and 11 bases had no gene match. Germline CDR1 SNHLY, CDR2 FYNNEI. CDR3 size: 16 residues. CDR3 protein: CASSIIPGQGAGTQYF. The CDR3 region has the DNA TGTGCCAGCAGTATCATTCCGGGACAGGGGGCTGGGACCCAGTACTTC.

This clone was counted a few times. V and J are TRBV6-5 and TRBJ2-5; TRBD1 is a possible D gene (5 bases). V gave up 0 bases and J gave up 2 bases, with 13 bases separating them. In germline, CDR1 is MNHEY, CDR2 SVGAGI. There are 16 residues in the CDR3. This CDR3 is CASSYSPTGWQETQYF. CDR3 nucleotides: TGTGCCAGCAGTTACTCTCCTACAGGTTGGCAAGAGACCCAGTACTTC.

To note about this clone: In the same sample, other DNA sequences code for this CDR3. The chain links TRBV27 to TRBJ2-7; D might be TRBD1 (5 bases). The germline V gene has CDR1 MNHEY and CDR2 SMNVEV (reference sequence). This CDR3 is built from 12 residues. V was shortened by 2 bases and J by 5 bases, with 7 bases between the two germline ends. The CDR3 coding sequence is TGTGCCAGCAGTTTACTAGGGGACGAGCAGTACTTC. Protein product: CASSLLGDEQYF.

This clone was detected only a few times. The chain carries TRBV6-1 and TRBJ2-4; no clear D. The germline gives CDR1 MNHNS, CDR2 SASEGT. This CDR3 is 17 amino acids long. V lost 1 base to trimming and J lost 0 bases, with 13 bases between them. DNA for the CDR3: TGTGCCAGCAGTGAAGACCTTCGGTGGATAGCCAAAAACATTCAGTACTTC. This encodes CASSEDLRWIAKNIQYF.